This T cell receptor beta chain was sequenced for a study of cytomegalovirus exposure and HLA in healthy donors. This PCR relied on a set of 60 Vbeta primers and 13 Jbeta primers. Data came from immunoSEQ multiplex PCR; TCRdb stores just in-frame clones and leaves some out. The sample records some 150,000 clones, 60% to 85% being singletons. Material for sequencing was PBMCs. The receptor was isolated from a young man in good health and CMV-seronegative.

This CDR3 reads CASSLSSGNEQFF. The CDR3, as DNA: TGTGCCAGCAGCTTGTCTTCGGGGAATGAGCAGTTCTTC. The chain is built from TRBV7-3 and TRBJ2-1; D possibly corresponds to TRBD2 (5 bases). V dropped 3 bases and J dropped 7 bases, with 10 bases sitting between them. The germline V gene has CDR1 SGHTA and CDR2 FQGTGA. CDR3 length equals 13 residues.